This T cell receptor (beta chain) was captured in a study of blood T cell repertoires in COVID-19. The wider study: Samples representing acute and convalescent COVID-19 were sourced from the United States, Italy and Spain. The cDNA or gDNA used as material had been derived from T cells, B-cell-depleted T cells, or PBMCs.

Repertoires were generated with immunoSEQ multiplex PCR, while TCRdb's copy carries only in-frame clones and drops some. This sample has some 350,000 clones, with 70% to 90% found just once. Clinical histories supplied by participants themselves formed the basis of cohort assignment. Donors in Cohort 3 counted as recovered after two negative PCRs, clearance, or symptom resolution. This clone was detected only once. The sample taken for sequencing was PBMCs or T cells enriched from blood (not recorded which). The sequence derives from a woman aged 25-40 years who had recovered from COVID-19.

The CDR3 protein is CASTPSGGRKAFF. The CDR3, as DNA: TGTGCCAGCACCCCGAGCGGCGGGAGGAAAGCTTTCTTT. The genes are TRBV27 and TRBJ1-1; no clear D gene. This CDR3 is 13 amino acids long. CDR1 and CDR2 (germline): MNHEY, SMNVEV (reference sequence). Deletions cut 7 bases from V and 9 bases from J, with 18 bases between.